Described below is a single TCR beta chain sequence and its context. This clonotype was observed a few times. The target of this receptor is not known. No much larger clonotype is one base removed from it; base qualities were not supplied. The time point label here, explained by the study, means: newly diagnosed GD, antithyroid drugs for less than 3 months. For both TCR sequencing and RNA sequencing, RNA was extracted from PBMCs using TRIzol. The diagnosis of Graves' disease followed American Thyroid Association guidelines. The patients came from an endocrinology department in Xi'an, China. From each patient, approximately 9 milliliters of peripheral blood was collected into an EDTA anticoagulant tube. Ficoll Paque Plus density gradient separation was used to isolate PBMCs, and no additional T cell sorting was done. An Agilent 2100 Bioanalyzer and agarose gel were used to check RNA quality, and a NanoDrop 2000 was used to measure RNA concentration.

These data belong to a study of regulatory T cells in long-lasting Graves disease (dated by TCRdb to the early 2020s). Concerning the study at large: In the newly diagnosed Graves' disease group, patients had been taking antithyroid drugs for less than 3 months. A total of roughly 35 samples underwent TCR sequencing: roughly 13 from persistent and about 20 from newly diagnosed Graves' disease patients. The study was conducted in China and was registered as a clinical trial. Patients with persistent Graves' disease were compared with patients with newly diagnosed Graves' disease using TCR sequencing and RNA sequencing of peripheral blood.

Broader findings and caveats from the paper: Lower TCR Shannon entropy and fewer highly expanded clones were observed in persistent Graves' disease patients than in newly diagnosed patients, which suggested clonal expansion. As a limitation, the authors acknowledged that the small sample size may reduce accuracy. Only peripheral blood was studied, because thyroid tissue, the primary lesion, was inaccessible. Persistent disease showed preferential use of TRBV28, TRBJ1-2 and TRBJ2-5, whereas newly diagnosed disease favored TRBV20-1 and TRBJ2-1. Sequencing and analysis were restricted to the TCR beta chain. A larger number of public clonotypes was shared among persistent patients (approximately 3,000) than among newly diagnosed patients (around 870).

The V end loses 2 bases and the J end loses 4 bases, and a stretch of 12 bases separates them. The germline V gene provides CDR1 SGHRS and CDR2 YFSETQ. From the cysteine up to the phenylalanine, the CDR3 has a length of 15 residues. Only the CDR3 DNA stays, 45 bases, in frame from base 1. Libraries were built with multiplex PCR. Sequencing used an Illumina HiSeq 4000. CDR3 regions were amplified by Arm-PCR with iRepertoire HTBI primers to construct TCR beta libraries. Gel purification was performed on PCR products prior to sequencing. On the study's bioinformatics: Gene usage analysis of CDR3 amino acid clonotypes relied on the approximately 60 TRBV and around 14 TRBJ segments identified across samples. Filtered high-quality paired reads were merged into contigs using COPE and FqMerger. BLAST was used to align contigs to IMGT TRBV, TRBD and TRBJ reference genes, and CDR3 was defined according to IMGT. Any clonotype with a frequency above 0.1% was classified as a highly expanded clone. Repertoire diversity was measured by Shannon entropy, and V-J evenness by the Gini coefficient. A clonotype was considered public if more than one individual shared it. The public reads were reprocessed in TCRdb via fastp at Q25 and MiXCR, keeping in-frame beta chains. Each CDR3 protein gets just one entry, which takes the most common genes and DNA from the rows behind it. TCRdb, not the authors, supplied the V and J calls. The sample table shows approximately 250,000 distinct CDR3 sequences, and approximately 16% are seen once. Of the sample, around 20% is held by the ten largest clones.

The source material was peripheral blood mononuclear cells (PBMCs), sampled at new diagnosis, from a patient treated with antithyroid drugs. The sequence came from a female donor with Graves disease. The chain was built from TRBV5-1 and TRBJ1-4, and the D gene may be TRBD1, 6 bases matching. The CDR3 has the sequence CASSLMGAYNEKLFF. The bases read TGCGCCAGCAGCTTAATGGGGGCCTATAATGAAAAACTGTTTTTT.